The T cell receptor beta chain under discussion was sequenced for a study of graft-versus-host responses after intestinal transplantation. Study-level information: All of the recipients had induction that used anti-thymocyte globulin, then tacrolimus and steroids for two to three years. Study observations and caveats: Researchers found peak circulating GvH clone levels linked to early post-transplant HvG declines. High graft-versus-host to host-versus-graft clonal ratios were seen in allografts of patients with graft-donor T cell macrochimerism. Recipient marrow contained GvH clones, some of which appeared first in ileum or blood.

Clones were sequenced by immunoSEQ multiplex PCR, and TCRdb holds only the in-frame ones, with some missing. The table lists 100,000 or so clones, about 90% of them singletons. This CDR3 is built from 15 residues. The J segment lost 8 bases and the V segment lost 2 bases, leaving 3 bases of the junction unmatched. The germline V gene has CDR1 SGHNT and CDR2 YYREEE (reference sequence). On this clone: As yet, its antigen is unknown.

The J gene is TRBJ2-2, the V gene TRBV5-4; 13 nucleotides align to TRBD2. The clonotype originates from a human donor who was the organ donor for an intestinal transplant. The sample consisted of unstimulated CD4+ T cells sorted from spleen or lymph node cells, taken before transplant. For the CDR3, the DNA is TGTGCCAGCAGCTTAACTAGCGGGGGGGCTGGGGAGCTGTTTTTT. As protein: CASSLTSGGAGELFF.